This T cell receptor beta chain was recovered during a study of blood T cell repertoires in COVID-19. Using immunoSEQ multiplex PCR, the repertoire was profiled, and TCRdb retains in-frame clones only, with some absent. Of 130,000 or so clones listed, roughly 89% are singletons. Germline CDR1 reads SNHLY; CDR2 reads FYNNEI. CDR3 size: 15 residues. V lost 3 bases and J lost 4, with 13 bases in between. The TCR originated in a man aged 45-65 years with active or convalescent COVID-19. The rearrangement uses TRBV2 and TRBJ2-1; D is perhaps TRBD1 (5 bases). Sequenced sample: peripheral blood. CDR3: CASSDRVRAYNEQFF. The CDR3 DNA sequence: TGTGCCAGCAGTGATAGGGTCAGGGCTTACAATGAGCAGTTCTTC.